What follows are 2 T cell receptor beta chains derived from one specimen sequenced in a study of CD8 T cells in ankylosing spondylitis. TCRdb passed the 5' RACE reads through MiXCR, listing each CDR3 protein once. The table records under 950,000 distinct CDR3 sequences, 19% of them present only once. General study points: For ankylosing spondylitis blood, a TCR beta motif of several highly homologous variants appeared characteristic.

These receptors have no known antigen. The sequenced sample was blood, either unsorted or a sorted T cell fraction (not recorded which). These TCRs come from a male donor with ankylosing spondylitis.

The gene calls are TRBV4-2 and TRBJ1-2, with 7 bases that match TRBD1. Germline trimming cut 3 bases from V and 4 bases from J; bases unmatched to any gene: 17. The CDR3 is 18 amino acids. The germline V gene has CDR1 LGHNA and CDR2 YNFKEQ. The chain's CDR3 is CASSQAGQATPMGYGYTF. The CDR3 DNA reads TGTGCCAGCAGCCAGGCTGGACAGGCGACCCCGATGGGCTATGGCTACACCTTC.

The chain carries TRBV2 and TRBJ2-3; perhaps TRBD1 as D (6 bases). This CDR3 comprises 13 residues. Germline assignment: CDR1 SNHLY and CDR2 FYNNEI. The V end was cut by 8 bases, the J end by 5 bases, with 14 bases between. In DNA, the CDR3 is TGTGCCAGCGGACAGAACCTTGAAGATACGCAGTATTTT. It encodes CASGQNLEDTQYF.